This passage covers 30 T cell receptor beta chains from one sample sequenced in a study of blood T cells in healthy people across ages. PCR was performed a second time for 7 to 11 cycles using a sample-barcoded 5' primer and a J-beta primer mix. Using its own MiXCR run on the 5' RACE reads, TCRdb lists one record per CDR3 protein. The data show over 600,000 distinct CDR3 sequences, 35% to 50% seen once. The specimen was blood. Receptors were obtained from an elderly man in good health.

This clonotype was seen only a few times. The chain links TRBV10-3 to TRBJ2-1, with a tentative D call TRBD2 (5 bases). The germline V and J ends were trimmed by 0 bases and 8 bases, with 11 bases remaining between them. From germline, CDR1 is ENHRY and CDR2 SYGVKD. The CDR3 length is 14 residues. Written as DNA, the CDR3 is TGTGCCATCAGTGAGTCGACGGCGGGCTATGAGCAGTTCTTC. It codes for CAISESTAGYEQFF.

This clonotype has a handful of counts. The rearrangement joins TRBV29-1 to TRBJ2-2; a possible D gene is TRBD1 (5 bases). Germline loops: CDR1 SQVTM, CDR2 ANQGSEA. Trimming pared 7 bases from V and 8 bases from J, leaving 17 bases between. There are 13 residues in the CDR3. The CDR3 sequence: CSASLQVVGELFF. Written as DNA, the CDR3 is TGCAGCGCGTCGCTACAGGTGGTGGGGGAGCTGTTTTTT.

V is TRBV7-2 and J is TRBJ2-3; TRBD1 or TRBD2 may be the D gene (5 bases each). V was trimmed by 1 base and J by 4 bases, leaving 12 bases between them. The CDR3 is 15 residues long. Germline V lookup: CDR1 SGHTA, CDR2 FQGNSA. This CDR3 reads CASSLEALGADTQYF. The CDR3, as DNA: TGTGCCAGCAGCTTAGAGGCCCTGGGGGCAGATACGCAGTATTTT.

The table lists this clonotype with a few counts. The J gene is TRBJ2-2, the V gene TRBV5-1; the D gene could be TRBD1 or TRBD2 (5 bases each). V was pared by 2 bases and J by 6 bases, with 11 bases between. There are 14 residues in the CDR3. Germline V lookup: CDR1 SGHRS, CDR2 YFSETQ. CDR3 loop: CASSFQGVAGELFF. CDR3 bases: TGCGCCAGCAGCTTCCAGGGAGTTGCCGGGGAGCTGTTTTTT.

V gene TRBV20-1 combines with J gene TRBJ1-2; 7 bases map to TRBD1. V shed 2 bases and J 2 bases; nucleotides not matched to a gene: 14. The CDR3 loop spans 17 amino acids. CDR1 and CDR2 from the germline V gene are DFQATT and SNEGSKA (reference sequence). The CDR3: CSARRVAGTAGNYGYTF. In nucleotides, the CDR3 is TGCAGTGCTAGACGTGTGGCCGGGACAGCGGGCAACTATGGCTACACCTTC.

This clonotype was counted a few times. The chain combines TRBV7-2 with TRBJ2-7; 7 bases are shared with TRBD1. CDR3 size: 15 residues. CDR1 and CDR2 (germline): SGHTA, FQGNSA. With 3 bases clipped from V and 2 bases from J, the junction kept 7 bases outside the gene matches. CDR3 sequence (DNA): TGTGCCAGCAGCTTTGGACAGGTTAGGGCCTACGAGCAGTACTTC. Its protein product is CASSFGQVRAYEQYF.

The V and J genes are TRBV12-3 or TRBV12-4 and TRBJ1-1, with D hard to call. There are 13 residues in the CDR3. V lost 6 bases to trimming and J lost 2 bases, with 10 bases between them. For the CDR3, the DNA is TGTGCCAGCAGGAGTGGGGAAAACACTGAAGCTTTCTTT. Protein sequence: CASRSGENTEAFF.

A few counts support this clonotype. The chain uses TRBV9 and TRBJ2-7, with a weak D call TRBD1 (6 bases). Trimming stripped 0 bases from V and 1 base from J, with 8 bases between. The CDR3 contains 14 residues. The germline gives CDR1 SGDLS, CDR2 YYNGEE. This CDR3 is CASSVVGQSYEQYF. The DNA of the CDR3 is TGTGCCAGCAGCGTAGTCGGACAGTCCTACGAGCAGTACTTC. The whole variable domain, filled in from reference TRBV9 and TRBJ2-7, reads DSGVTQTPKHLITATGQRVTLRCSPRSGDLSVYWYQQSLDQGLQFLIQYYNGEERAKGNILERFSAQQFPDLHSELNLSSLELGDSALYFCASSVVGQSYEQYFGPGTRLTVT.

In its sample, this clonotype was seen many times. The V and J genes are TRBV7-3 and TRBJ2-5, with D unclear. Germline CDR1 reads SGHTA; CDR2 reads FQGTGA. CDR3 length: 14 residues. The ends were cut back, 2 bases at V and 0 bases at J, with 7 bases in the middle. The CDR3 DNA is TGTGCCAGCAGCTTAGCGGCTTACCAAGAGACCCAGTACTTC. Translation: CASSLAAYQETQYF.

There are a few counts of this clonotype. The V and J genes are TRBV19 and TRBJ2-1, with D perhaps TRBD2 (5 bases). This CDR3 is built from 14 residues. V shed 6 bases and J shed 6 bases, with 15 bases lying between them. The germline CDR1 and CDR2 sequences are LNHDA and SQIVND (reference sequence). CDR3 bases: TGTGCCAGTAGGTATATAGCGAGCAGCAATGAGCAGTTCTTC. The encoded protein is CASRYIASSNEQFF.

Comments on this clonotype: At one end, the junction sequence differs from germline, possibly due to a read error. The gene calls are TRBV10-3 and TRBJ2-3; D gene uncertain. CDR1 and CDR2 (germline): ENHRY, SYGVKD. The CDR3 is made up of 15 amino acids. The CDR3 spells CAIGEGPVRKDTQYF. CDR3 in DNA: TGTGCCATCGGTGAAGGACCGGTCCGGAAGGATACGCAGTATTTT.

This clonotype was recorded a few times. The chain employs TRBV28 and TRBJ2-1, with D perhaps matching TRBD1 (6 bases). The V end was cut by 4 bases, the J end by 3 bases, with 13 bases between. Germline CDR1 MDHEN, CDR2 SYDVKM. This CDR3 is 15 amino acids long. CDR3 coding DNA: TGTGCCAGCAGTTCCAGGGGTGTCGACTACAATGAGCAGTTCTTC. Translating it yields CASSSRGVDYNEQFF.

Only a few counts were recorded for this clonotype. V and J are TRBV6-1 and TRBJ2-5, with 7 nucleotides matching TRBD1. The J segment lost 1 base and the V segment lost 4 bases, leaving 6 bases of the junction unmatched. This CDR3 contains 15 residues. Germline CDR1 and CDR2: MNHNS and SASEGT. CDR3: CASSGQGHGQETQYF. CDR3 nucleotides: TGTGCCAGCAGTGGACAGGGCCACGGCCAAGAGACCCAGTACTTC.

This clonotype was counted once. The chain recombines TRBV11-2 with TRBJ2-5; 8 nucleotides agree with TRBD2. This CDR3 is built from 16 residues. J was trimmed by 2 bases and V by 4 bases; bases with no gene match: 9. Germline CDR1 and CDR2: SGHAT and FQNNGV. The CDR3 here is CASSSRAGALQETQYF. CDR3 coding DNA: TGTGCCAGCAGCTCAAGAGCGGGAGCGTTACAAGAGACCCAGTACTTC.

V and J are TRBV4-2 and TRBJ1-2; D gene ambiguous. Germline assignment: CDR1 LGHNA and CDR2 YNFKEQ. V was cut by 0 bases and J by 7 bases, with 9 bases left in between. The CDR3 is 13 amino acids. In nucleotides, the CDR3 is TGTGCCAGCAGCCAAGAAGTTGATTCTGGCTACACCTTC. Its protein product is CASSQEVDSGYTF.

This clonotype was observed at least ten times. The CDR3 DNA reads as TGCAGCGAGGGACAGTCCACAGATACGCAGTATTTT. Encoded protein: CSEGQSTDTQYF. The chain has TRBV29-1 and TRBJ2-3, with 7 bases matching TRBD1. The CDR3 has 12 residues. Per germline, CDR1 SQVTM and CDR2 ANQGSEA. V was pared by 7 bases and J by 2 bases, with 3 bases of the junction left unmatched.

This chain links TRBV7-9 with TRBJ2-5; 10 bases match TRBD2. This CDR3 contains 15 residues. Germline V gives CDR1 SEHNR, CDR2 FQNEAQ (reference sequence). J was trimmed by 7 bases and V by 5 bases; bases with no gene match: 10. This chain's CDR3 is CASSAELAGRRTQYF. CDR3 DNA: TGTGCCAGCAGCGCAGAACTAGCGGGAAGGAGGACCCAGTACTTC.

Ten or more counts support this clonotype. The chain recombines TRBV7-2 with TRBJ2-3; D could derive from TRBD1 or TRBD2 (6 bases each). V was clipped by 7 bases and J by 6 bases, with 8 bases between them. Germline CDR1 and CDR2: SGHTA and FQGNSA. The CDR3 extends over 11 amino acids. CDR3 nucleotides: TGTGCCAGCACGGGGGCTGATACGCAGTATTTT. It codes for CASTGADTQYF.

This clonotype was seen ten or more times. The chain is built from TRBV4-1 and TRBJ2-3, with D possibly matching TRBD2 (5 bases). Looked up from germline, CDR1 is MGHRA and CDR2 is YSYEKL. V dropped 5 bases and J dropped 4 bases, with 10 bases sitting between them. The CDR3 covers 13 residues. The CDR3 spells CASSKRSADTQYF. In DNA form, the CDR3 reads TGCGCCAGCAGCAAACGTAGCGCAGATACGCAGTATTTT.

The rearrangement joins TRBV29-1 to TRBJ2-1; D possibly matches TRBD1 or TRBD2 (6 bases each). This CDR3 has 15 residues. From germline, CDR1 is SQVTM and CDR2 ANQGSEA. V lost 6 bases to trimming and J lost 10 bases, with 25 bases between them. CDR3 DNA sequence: TGCAGCGTCGGGACGGGGGCGAATCCAGCCTACGAGCAGTTCTTC. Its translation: CSVGTGANPAYEQFF.

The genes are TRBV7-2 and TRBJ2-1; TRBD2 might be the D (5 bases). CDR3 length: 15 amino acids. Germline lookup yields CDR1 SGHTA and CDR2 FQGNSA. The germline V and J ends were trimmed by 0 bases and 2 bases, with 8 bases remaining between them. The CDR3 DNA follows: TGTGCCAGCAGCTTAGCCGGGAATGCCTACAATGAGCAGTTCTTC. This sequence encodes CASSLAGNAYNEQFF.

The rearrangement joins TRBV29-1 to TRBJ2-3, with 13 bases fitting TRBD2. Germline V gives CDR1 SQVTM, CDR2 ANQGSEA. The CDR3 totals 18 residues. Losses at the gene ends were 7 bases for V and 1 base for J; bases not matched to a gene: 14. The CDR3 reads CSGRLAGGTTGRTDTQYF. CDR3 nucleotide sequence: TGCAGCGGCAGACTAGCGGGGGGAACAACCGGACGCACAGATACGCAGTATTTT.

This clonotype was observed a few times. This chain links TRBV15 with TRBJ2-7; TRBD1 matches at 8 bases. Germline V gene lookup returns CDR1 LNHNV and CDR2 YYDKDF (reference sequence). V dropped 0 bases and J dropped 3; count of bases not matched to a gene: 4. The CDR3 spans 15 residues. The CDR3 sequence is CATSRDPTGGYEQYF. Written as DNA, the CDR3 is TGTGCCACCAGCAGAGACCCCACAGGGGGCTACGAGCAGTACTTC.

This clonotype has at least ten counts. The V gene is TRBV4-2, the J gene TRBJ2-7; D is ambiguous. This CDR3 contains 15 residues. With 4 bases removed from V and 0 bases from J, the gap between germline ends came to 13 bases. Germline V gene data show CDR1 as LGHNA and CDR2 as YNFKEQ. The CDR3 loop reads CASSPFPGASYEQYF. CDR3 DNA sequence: TGTGCCAGCAGCCCCTTCCCAGGAGCCTCCTACGAGCAGTACTTC.

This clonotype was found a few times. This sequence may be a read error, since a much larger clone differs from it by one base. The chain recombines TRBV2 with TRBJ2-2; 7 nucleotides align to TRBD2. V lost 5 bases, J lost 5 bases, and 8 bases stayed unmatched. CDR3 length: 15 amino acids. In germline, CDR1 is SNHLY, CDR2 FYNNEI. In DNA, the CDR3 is TGTGCCAGCAGTCCCGGACGAGCGGGAACCGGGGAGCTGTTTTTT. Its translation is CASSPGRAGTGELFF. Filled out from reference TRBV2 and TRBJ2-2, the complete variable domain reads EPEVTQTPSHQVTQMGQEVILRCVPISNHLYFYWYRQILGQKVEFLVSFYNNEISEKSEIFDDQFSVERPDGSNFTLKIRSTKLEDSAMYFCASSPGRAGTGELFFGEGSRLTVL.

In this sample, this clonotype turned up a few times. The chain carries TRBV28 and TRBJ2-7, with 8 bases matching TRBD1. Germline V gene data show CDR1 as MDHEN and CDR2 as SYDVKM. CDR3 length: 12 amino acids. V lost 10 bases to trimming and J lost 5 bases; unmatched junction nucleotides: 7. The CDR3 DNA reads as TGTGCCACACACAGGGGGGCCAACGAGCAGTACTTC. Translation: CATHRGANEQYF.

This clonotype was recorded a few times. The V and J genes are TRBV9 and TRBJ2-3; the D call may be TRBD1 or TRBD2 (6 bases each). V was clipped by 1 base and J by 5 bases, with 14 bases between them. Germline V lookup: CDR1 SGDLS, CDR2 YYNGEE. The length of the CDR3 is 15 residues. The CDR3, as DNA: TGTGCCAGCAGCGTATTGGGGGGCGCAGGAGATACGCAGTATTTT. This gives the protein CASSVLGGAGDTQYF.

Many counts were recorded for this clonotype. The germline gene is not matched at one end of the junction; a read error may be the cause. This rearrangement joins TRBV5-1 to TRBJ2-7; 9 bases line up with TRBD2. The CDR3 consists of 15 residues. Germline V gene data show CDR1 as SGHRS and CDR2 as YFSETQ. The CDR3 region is CASSLGSGSSYEQYF. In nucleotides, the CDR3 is TGTGCCAGCAGTCTTGGTAGCGGGAGCTCCTACGAGCAGTACTTC.

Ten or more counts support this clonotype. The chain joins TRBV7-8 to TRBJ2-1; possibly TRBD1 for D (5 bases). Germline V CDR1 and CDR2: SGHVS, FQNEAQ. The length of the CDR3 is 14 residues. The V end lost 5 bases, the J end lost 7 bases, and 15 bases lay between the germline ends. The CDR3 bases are TGTGCCAGCAGCCCAGGGTTTTTTAAGAATGAGCAGTTCTTC. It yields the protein CASSPGFFKNEQFF.

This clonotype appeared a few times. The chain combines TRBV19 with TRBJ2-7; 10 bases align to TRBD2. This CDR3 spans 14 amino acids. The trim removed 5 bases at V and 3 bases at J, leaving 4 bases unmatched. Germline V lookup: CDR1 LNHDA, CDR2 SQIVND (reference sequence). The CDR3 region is CASSGGLADYEQYF. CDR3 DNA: TGTGCCAGTAGTGGCGGACTAGCGGACTACGAGCAGTACTTC.